Given below is one T cell receptor beta chain in context. No antigen is known for it. Looked up from germline, CDR1 is LNHDA and CDR2 is SQIVND (reference sequence). The CDR3 has 14 residues. V was clipped by 7 bases and J by 2 bases; unmatched bases: 5. This specimen belongs to a study of cytomegalovirus exposure and HLA in healthy donors. Amplification used 60 Vbeta primers and 13 Jbeta primers. Clones were read by immunoSEQ multiplex PCR, and TCRdb kept only the in-frame ones, dropping some. The sample includes about 160,000 clones, roughly 80% of them seen just once. Whole-study results and caveats: There were a few CMV-associated chains whose specificity for CMV antigens was confirmed in vitro. Reportedly, TCR beta sequences accurately predicted HLA-A and HLA-B alleles in most subjects. After further analysis at a later stage, roughly 15,000 TCR beta sequences were associated with HLA alleles at 0.05 false discovery rate. Cytomegalovirus-associated TCR beta chains were listed, numbering some 150.

This TCR derives from a male donor in good health and CMV-seronegative. J is TRBJ1-5 and V is TRBV19; TRBD1 agrees at 7 bases. Input material: PBMCs. Here the CDR3 reads CASTQGVGNQPQHF. The CDR3, as DNA: TGTGCCAGTACCCAGGGGGTTGGCAATCAGCCCCAGCATTTT.